The 20 T cell receptor beta chains presented below share a single source sample, sequenced in a study of blood T cell repertoires in COVID-19 (dated by TCRdb to about 2020). Library preparation was by the immunoSEQ multiplex PCR assay. As stored in TCRdb, this immuneACCESS dataset retains in-frame rearrangements with V and J assigned. A fraction of the clones does not appear; measured against another copy, unresolved V genes explain less than half of the discrepancy, and the remainder lacks a known reason. For this sample the table gives around 450,000 clones, of which approximately 86% were detected only once. Of the sample, about 0.7% falls within the top ten clones. Sequenced sample: PBMCs or T cells enriched from blood (not recorded which). The receptor set was obtained from a woman in her late teens or twenties who had recovered from COVID-19.

Details on this clone: Given a much more abundant clone one base away, this may be a read error. This chain connects TRBV6-5 to TRBJ1-1, with a weak D call TRBD1 (5 bases). The CDR3 loop spans 13 amino acids. V lost 6 bases and J 1 base, leaving 9 bases between the germline ends. Per the germline V gene, CDR1 is MNHEY and CDR2 is SVGAGI. CDR3 protein: CASSSDRNTEAFF. As DNA, the CDR3 is TGTGCCAGCAGCTCAGACAGGAACACTGAAGCTTTCTTT.

V and J are TRBV3-1 (or the pseudogene TRBV3-2) and TRBJ1-2; 9 bases fit TRBD1. CDR1 is LGHDT, CDR2 YNNKEL, per germline (reference sequence). Trimming removed 6 bases from V and 4 bases from J; junction bases left unmatched: 3. The CDR3 is 13 residues long. In DNA form, the CDR3 reads TGTGCCAGCAGGGAACAGGGGGCCTATGGCTACACCTTC. Translation: CASREQGAYGYTF.

This chain links TRBV5-1 with TRBJ1-1; no clear D gene. The V end lost 0 bases, the J end lost 4 bases, and 13 bases lay between the germline ends. The germline CDR1 and CDR2 sequences are SGHRS and YFSETQ. The CDR3 is made up of 15 amino acids. The CDR3 DNA follows: TGCGCCAGCAGCTTGGACGAGGGCGGCGGCACTGAAGCTTTCTTT. Its protein is CASSLDEGGGTEAFF.

The chain is built from TRBV6-5 and TRBJ1-2, with 9 bases matching TRBD1. The CDR3 runs to 12 residues. CDR1 is MNHEY, CDR2 SVGAGI, per germline. CDR3 loop: CACTGGAYGYTF. For the CDR3, the DNA is TGTGCTTGCACAGGGGGCGCCTATGGCTACACCTTC.

The chain couples TRBV7-8 to TRBJ1-2; 9 bases are shared with TRBD1. Germline CDR1 is SGHVS and CDR2 is FQNEAQ. V was pared by 5 bases and J by 7 bases, with 5 bases of the junction left unmatched. This CDR3 is built from 13 residues. The CDR3 nucleotides are TGTGCCAGCAGCCTGGGACAGGGAGGTGGCTACACCTTC. It translates to CASSLGQGGGYTF.

The chain couples TRBV10-1 to TRBJ1-2, with 10 bases matching TRBD1. The CDR3 sequence is 14 residues long. V gave up 10 bases and J gave up 7 bases; unmatched junction bases: 12. Germline CDR1 is WNHNN and CDR2 is SYGVQD (reference sequence). This CDR3 reads CATAFRDRGAGYTF. The CDR3 coding sequence is TGCGCCACCGCTTTCCGGGACAGGGGTGCTGGCTACACCTTC.

The count of this clone is one. The V gene is TRBV29-1, the J gene TRBJ1-1, with 8 bases identical to TRBD1. Germline V gene lookup returns CDR1 SQVTM and CDR2 ANQGSEA. The CDR3 is 15 residues long. Losses at the gene ends were 5 bases for V and 6 bases for J; bases not matched to a gene: 14. CDR3 coding DNA: TGCAGCGTTATCCTAGGACAGGGAGTGATCGCTGAAGCTTTCTTT. Translated, it gives CSVILGQGVIAEAFF. The entire variable domain, with the rest obtained from reference TRBV29-1 and TRBJ1-1, is as follows: SAVISQKPSRDICQRGTSLTIQCQVDSQVTMMFWYRQQPGQSLTLIATANQGSEATYESGFVIDKFPISRPNLTFSTLTVSNMSPEDSSIYLCSVILGQGVIAEAFFGQGTRLTVV.

This clone has a single count. The J gene is TRBJ2-3, the V gene TRBV20-1; TRBD2 might be the D (7 bases). CDR1 is DFQATT, CDR2 SNEGSKA, per germline (reference sequence). This CDR3 is 10 amino acids long. The CDR3 sequence: CSIGGGTQYF. CDR3 sequence (DNA): TGCAGCATAGGGGGGGGGACGCAGTATTTT.

This chain links TRBV19 with TRBJ2-3, with 10 bases identical to TRBD2. CDR1 is LNHDA and CDR2 is SQIVND in the germline V gene (reference sequence). This CDR3 is 15 amino acids long. Trimming at V came to 3 bases and at J to 5 bases, leaving 5 bases not matched to a gene. CDR3 DNA: TGTGCCAGTAGTATTGAGCGGGGGGGCCAAGATACGCAGTATTTT. Its translation: CASSIERGGQDTQYF. The entire variable domain, with the rest obtained from reference TRBV19 and TRBJ2-3, is as follows: DGGITQSPKYLFRKEGQNVTLSCEQNLNHDAMYWYRQDPGQGLRLIYYSQIVNDFQKGDIAEGYSVSREKKESFPLTVTSAQKNPTAFYLCASSIERGGQDTQYFGPGTRLTVL.

The chain employs TRBV3-1 (or the pseudogene TRBV3-2) and TRBJ2-1, with 8 bases aligning to TRBD1. J lost 6 bases, V lost 4 bases, and 2 bases had no gene match. The CDR3 is made up of 13 amino acids. Germline lookup yields CDR1 LGHDT and CDR2 YNNKEL (reference sequence). CDR3: CASSLDRANEQFF. DNA of the CDR3: TGTGCCAGCAGCCTGGACAGGGCCAATGAGCAGTTCTTC.

J is TRBJ1-2 and V is TRBV27; 7 bases map to TRBD1. The CDR3 is 14 residues long. With V trimmed by 3 bases and J by 8 bases, 9 bases remained unmatched. Germline V gene lookup returns CDR1 MNHEY and CDR2 SMNVEV (reference sequence). The CDR3 reads CASSLTTGSKGYTF. The DNA of the CDR3 is TGTGCCAGCAGTTTGACGACAGGGTCTAAGGGCTACACCTTC.

This clone was counted a single time. The V and J genes are TRBV7-9 and TRBJ1-1; 10 nucleotides agree with TRBD1. J was trimmed by 1 base and V by 11 bases; bases with no gene match: 13. Looked up from germline, CDR1 is SEHNR and CDR2 is FQNEAQ (reference sequence). The CDR3 runs 16 residues. The CDR3 DNA follows: TGTGCCGGCGACAGGGGGCGCAGTATGGGGAACACTGAAGCTTTCTTT. Translation: CAGDRGRSMGNTEAFF.

The V call is TRBV2, the J call TRBJ1-2; D call uncertain. Trimming cost V 6 bases and J 5 bases, with 10 bases left between them. The CDR3 runs to 12 residues. Germline V CDR1 and CDR2: SNHLY, FYNNEI. The CDR3 protein is CASSSFQYGYTF. In nucleotides, the CDR3 is TGTGCCAGCAGCTCATTCCAGTATGGCTACACCTTC.

The J gene is TRBJ1-1, the V gene TRBV5-6; D remains ambiguous. Germline values: CDR1 SGHDT, CDR2 YYEEEE. The CDR3 has 13 residues. Deletions cut 4 bases from V and 1 base from J, with 8 bases between. CDR3 nucleotide sequence: TGTGCCAGCAGCCTCGGTTGGAACACTGAAGCTTTCTTT. Translated, it gives CASSLGWNTEAFF.

The chain recombines TRBV2 with TRBJ2-5; possible D gene TRBD2, 5 bases. V was pared by 7 bases and J by 1 base, with 7 bases between. The CDR3 is 12 amino acids. Germline values: CDR1 SNHLY, CDR2 FYNNEI. CDR3 amino acids: CASIRGQETQYF. The CDR3 DNA reads TGTGCCAGCATTCGGGGCCAAGAGACCCAGTACTTC.

The rearrangement joins TRBV5-1 to TRBJ1-6, with 7 bases that match TRBD1. The CDR3 is 15 residues long. Losses at the gene ends were 3 bases for V and 10 bases for J; bases not matched to a gene: 10. Germline loops: CDR1 SGHRS, CDR2 YFSETQ. CDR3 nucleotide sequence: TGCGCCAGCAGCTCAGGGGGGTCGGCTGGATCACCCCTCCACTTT. It yields the protein CASSSGGSAGSPLHF.

The chain carries TRBV28 and TRBJ1-6, with D maybe TRBD1 (6 bases). V was shortened by 3 bases and J by 8 bases, with 14 bases between the two germline ends. CDR3 length: 15 amino acids. CDR1 is MDHEN and CDR2 is SYDVKM in the germline V gene. CDR3 sequence reads: CASSFGRGIDSPLHF. In nucleotides, the CDR3 is TGTGCCAGCAGTTTCGGCAGGGGTATAGATTCACCCCTCCACTTT.

To note about this clone: Different DNA sequences within this sample yield the same CDR3. The V gene is TRBV29-1, the J gene TRBJ2-2, with D maybe TRBD2 (7 bases). Germline CDR1 reads SQVTM; CDR2 reads ANQGSEA. V was cut by 1 base and J by 2 bases, with 14 bases left in between. The CDR3 is 16 residues long. The CDR3 nucleotides read TGCAGCGTTGAAGGGTGGGGGGGCTTAAACACCGGGGAGCTGTTTTTT. Protein sequence: CSVEGWGGLNTGELFF.

This rearrangement joins TRBV5-6 to TRBJ2-6; D ambiguous. V lost 8 bases to trimming and J lost 2 bases, with 11 bases between them. This CDR3 is 14 amino acids long. Germline V gives CDR1 SGHDT, CDR2 YYEEEE. DNA for the CDR3: TGTGCCAGTCACAACCCTCCTGGGGCCAACGTCCTGACTTTC. It specifies CASHNPPGANVLTF.

V gene TRBV2 combines with J gene TRBJ1-6; weak D call: TRBD1 (5 bases). Germline values: CDR1 SNHLY, CDR2 FYNNEI. Trimming cost V 5 bases and J 8 bases, with 16 bases left between them. CDR3 length: 15 residues. The CDR3, as DNA: TGTGCCAGCAGTCCCGCAAGGGACTTAGATTCACCCCTCCACTTT. This encodes CASSPARDLDSPLHF.